The rows below give T cell receptor beta chains drawn from one sample of a study of blood T cells in healthy people across ages. TCRdb re-called the 5' RACE reads through MiXCR, storing one row per CDR3 protein. Altogether approximately 600,000 distinct CDR3 sequences are present, roughly three fifths being singletons, with the ten largest covering roughly 34%. The sequencing input was blood. Receptors originate from a man aged 60 to 75 in good health. The CDR3 runs from the conserved cysteine through the conserved F or W. The order of the fields is D gene, V gene, clone size, J gene, CDR3 protein, CDR3 DNA. D genes are given only for firm matches. A row's size may be missing; if present it is once, few, many or a size class.

d_gene: NA; v_gene: TRBV6-6; abundance: NA; j_gene: TRBJ2-3; CDR3aa: CASSLPGGLNTDTQYF; CDR3nt: TGTGCCAGCAGCCTCCCGGGCGGCCTCAACACAGATACGCAGTATTTT
d_gene: NA; v_gene: TRBV6-2/TRBV6-3; abundance: NA; j_gene: TRBJ1-2; CDR3aa: CASSYVAGHYGYTF; CDR3nt: TGTGCCAGCAGTTACGTAGCAGGACACTATGGCTACACCTTC
d_gene: NA; v_gene: TRBV9; abundance: few; j_gene: TRBJ2-1; CDR3aa: CASSPPLREWNNEQFF; CDR3nt: TGTGCCAGCAGCCCCCCTCTTCGGGAGTGGAACAATGAGCAGTTCTTC
d_gene: TRBD2; v_gene: TRBV11-2; abundance: NA; j_gene: TRBJ2-3; CDR3aa: CASSFGTSGATDTQYF; CDR3nt: TGTGCCAGCAGCTTCGGGACTAGCGGGGCAACAGATACGCAGTATTTT
d_gene: TRBD2; v_gene: TRBV27; abundance: once; j_gene: TRBJ2-1; CDR3aa: CASSELAGGFSYNEQFF; CDR3nt: TGTGCCAGCAGTGAACTAGCGGGGGGCTTCTCCTACAATGAGCAGTTCTTC
d_gene: NA; v_gene: TRBV12-3/TRBV12-4; abundance: NA; j_gene: TRBJ2-6; CDR3aa: CASRDGQANVLTF; CDR3nt: TGTGCCAGCAGAGATGGACAGGCCAACGTCCTGACTTTC
d_gene: NA; v_gene: TRBV9; abundance: NA; j_gene: TRBJ2-7; CDR3aa: CASSVEATGSYEQYF; CDR3nt: TGTGCCAGCAGCGTAGAAGCAACCGGCTCCTACGAGCAGTACTTC
d_gene: NA; v_gene: TRBV28; abundance: NA; j_gene: TRBJ2-7; CDR3aa: CASSQQGLEQYF; CDR3nt: TGTGCCAGCAGTCAACAGGGCCTCGAGCAGTACTTC
d_gene: NA; v_gene: TRBV6-6; abundance: once; j_gene: TRBJ1-4; CDR3aa: CASSYSAATNEKLFF; CDR3nt: TGTGCCAGCAGTTACTCGGCCGCAACTAATGAAAAACTGTTTTTT
d_gene: NA; v_gene: TRBV5-1; abundance: NA; j_gene: TRBJ1-5; CDR3aa: CASSLGQANNQPQHF; CDR3nt: TGCGCCAGCAGCTTGGGGCAGGCAAACAATCAGCCCCAGCATTTT
d_gene: NA; v_gene: TRBV5-1; abundance: NA; j_gene: TRBJ2-3; CDR3aa: CASSLDGVQGTDTQYF; CDR3nt: TGCGCCAGCAGCTTGGATGGGGTCCAGGGCACAGATACGCAGTATTTT
d_gene: TRBD1; v_gene: TRBV11-2; abundance: NA; j_gene: TRBJ2-5; CDR3aa: CASSPDDRAGEQYF; CDR3nt: TGTGCCAGCAGCCCCGACGACAGGGCTGGGGAGCAGTACTTC
d_gene: NA; v_gene: TRBV6-6; abundance: NA; j_gene: TRBJ1-1; CDR3aa: CASRDALGVENTEAFF; CDR3nt: TGTGCCAGCAGGGACGCTCTTGGGGTTGAAAACACTGAAGCTTTCTTT
d_gene: NA; v_gene: TRBV20-1; abundance: few; j_gene: TRBJ2-5; CDR3aa: CSAERPGLEFETQYF; CDR3nt: TGCAGTGCTGAACGCCCGGGACTGGAGTTTGAGACCCAGTACTTC
d_gene: NA; v_gene: TRBV5-8; abundance: NA; j_gene: TRBJ2-1; CDR3aa: CACRRGHTYNEQFF; CDR3nt: TGTGCCTGCCGTCGCGGACACACCTACAATGAGCAGTTCTTC
d_gene: NA; v_gene: TRBV6-6; abundance: NA; j_gene: TRBJ1-2; CDR3aa: CATDGGTRGYTF; CDR3nt: TGTGCCACGGACGGAGGTACGCGCGGCTACACCTTC
d_gene: TRBD2; v_gene: TRBV20-1; abundance: NA; j_gene: TRBJ2-1; CDR3aa: CSASRTSGGNNEQFF; CDR3nt: TGCAGTGCTAGCAGAACTAGCGGGGGAAACAATGAGCAGTTCTTC
d_gene: TRBD1; v_gene: TRBV20-1; abundance: NA; j_gene: TRBJ1-5; CDR3aa: CSARVGQDNQPQHF; CDR3nt: TGCAGTGCTAGGGTCGGACAGGACAATCAGCCCCAGCATTTT
d_gene: NA; v_gene: TRBV12-3/TRBV12-4; abundance: NA; j_gene: TRBJ1-6; CDR3aa: CAGSQNSPLHF; CDR3nt: TGTGCCGGCAGTCAAAATTCACCCCTCCACTTT
d_gene: TRBD1; v_gene: TRBV29-1; abundance: NA; j_gene: TRBJ1-2; CDR3aa: CSALPTGGWYGYTF; CDR3nt: TGCAGCGCCCTCCCGACAGGGGGTTGGTACGGCTACACCTTC
d_gene: NA; v_gene: TRBV9; abundance: NA; j_gene: TRBJ2-3; CDR3aa: CASSGASSGPDTQYF; CDR3nt: TGTGCCAGCAGCGGGGCTTCTAGTGGCCCAGATACGCAGTATTTT
d_gene: TRBD2; v_gene: TRBV29-1; abundance: NA; j_gene: TRBJ2-7; CDR3aa: CSGAGGLSYNEQYF; CDR3nt: TGCAGCGGAGCGGGAGGACTATCCTACAATGAGCAGTACTTC
d_gene: TRBD2; v_gene: TRBV20-1; abundance: NA; j_gene: TRBJ2-5; CDR3aa: CSAIRRLGGETQYF; CDR3nt: TGCAGTGCTATCCGGAGACTGGGGGGGGAGACCCAGTACTTC
d_gene: NA; v_gene: TRBV20-1; abundance: NA; j_gene: TRBJ2-3; CDR3aa: CSARGRNTQYF; CDR3nt: TGCAGTGCTAGGGGGAGAAATACGCAGTATTTT
d_gene: NA; v_gene: TRBV4-1; abundance: NA; j_gene: TRBJ2-4; CDR3aa: CAGSGLAKNIQYF; CDR3nt: TGCGCCGGCTCGGGTCTAGCCAAAAACATTCAGTACTTC
d_gene: NA; v_gene: TRBV5-1; abundance: NA; j_gene: TRBJ2-3; CDR3aa: CASHTGGLSTDTQYF; CDR3nt: TGCGCCAGCCACACTGGGGGGCTTAGCACAGATACGCAGTATTTT
d_gene: NA; v_gene: TRBV4-1; abundance: NA; j_gene: TRBJ1-4; CDR3aa: CASSQGRANEKLFF; CDR3nt: TGCGCCAGCAGCCAAGGGAGGGCTAATGAAAAACTGTTTTTT
d_gene: NA; v_gene: TRBV7-8; abundance: few; j_gene: TRBJ2-1; CDR3aa: CASSFGRGVGGEQFF; CDR3nt: TGTGCCAGCAGCTTCGGCAGGGGGGTAGGGGGTGAGCAGTTCTTC